The 3 T cell receptor beta chains below were found in one sample sequenced in a study of CD8+CD57+ T cells in acquired aplastic anemia listed by TCRdb under 2018. Sequencing was carried out with an Illumina HiSeq 2000. Profiling of TCR beta VDJ combinations and CDR3 sequences used genomic DNA as the template. The public reads were reprocessed in TCRdb via fastp at Q25 and MiXCR, keeping in-frame beta chains. When rows share a CDR3 protein, they turn into one entry using the most common DNA and genes. The sample contains some 92,000 distinct CDR3 sequences, around 70% of them found a single time. The ten largest clones capture over 55% of the sample. Flow cytometry had shown CD8+CD57+ cell expansion in the patients selected for sequencing. The sequencing sample was made of sorted CD4+, CD8+, or CD8+CD57+ T cells (not recorded which) from PBMCs. Receptors were obtained from a human donor with aplastic anemia.

In its sample, this clonotype was seen many times. The genes are TRBV19 and TRBJ1-5; D may be TRBD1 (5 bases). The V end was cut by 10 bases, the J end by 1 base, with 20 bases between. The CDR3 has 16 amino acids. Germline assignment: CDR1 LNHDA and CDR2 SQIVND (reference sequence). In DNA, the CDR3 is TGTGCCACCCGTATAGGTGGGGGTGTCAGCAATCAGCCCCAGCATTTT. It is translated as CATRIGGGVSNQPQHF.

V gene TRBV19 combines with J gene TRBJ2-3, with 10 bases identical to TRBD2. Germline values: CDR1 LNHDA, CDR2 SQIVND (reference sequence). The junction had 6 bases not matched to a gene; V was cut back by 7 bases and J by 2 bases. CDR3 length: 15 residues. CDR3 region: CASTSTSGVTDTQYF. CDR3 sequence (DNA): TGTGCCAGTACCTCCACTAGCGGGGTCACAGATACGCAGTATTTT.

This clonotype has only a few counts. The chain recombines TRBV20-1 with TRBJ1-4, with D perhaps TRBD1 (5 bases). Germline V gives CDR1 DFQATT, CDR2 SNEGSKA (reference sequence). V was shortened by 6 bases and J by 4 bases, with 9 bases between the two germline ends. The CDR3 runs 12 residues. CDR3 nucleotide sequence: TGCAGTGCAATTAGGGGTAATGAAAAACTGTTTTTT. Protein: CSAIRGNEKLFF.